The 23 T cell receptor beta chains reported below all come from one sample, sequenced in a study of tumor-infiltrating lymphocytes in primary liver carcinoma (dated by TCRdb to 2015 to 2018). The listed sequencing device is Illumina HiSeq 2500. Starting from 500 to 650 ng total RNA, TCRbeta-specific cDNA was produced by reverse transcription with a constant-region primer and ProtoScript II reverse transcriptase. Three nested multiplex PCR rounds, following a slightly modified ARM-PCR procedure, were used to build the TCRbeta libraries. Multiplex TRBV1-TRBV30 forward primers and a Cbeta reverse primer were used in the first two PCR rounds, each of which was run for 9 to 11 cycles. TCRdb trimmed public reads at Q25 via fastp, called clones via MiXCR and kept in-frame beta chains. Records with the same CDR3 protein are collapsed into one entry carrying the most frequent genes and DNA. Here the sample has 310,000 or so distinct CDR3 sequences; approximately 54% occur a single time. The ten largest clones take up 15% to 20% of the sample.

RNA from unsorted whole blood was extracted with TRIzol reagent, and germline DNA was obtained with the DNeasy Blood & Tissue kit. The sequencing sample was made of peripheral blood. The receptors stem from a woman aged 25 to 45 with primary liver carcinoma and hepatitis B virus infection.

A word on this clonotype: This clone may be a read error of a much larger clone one base away. The V gene is TRBV29-1, the J gene TRBJ2-1, with D possibly being TRBD2 (5 bases). This CDR3 contains 13 residues. Germline CDR1 reads SQVTM; CDR2 reads ANQGSEA. CDR3 DNA sequence: TGCAGCTTCCTAGCTAGCTCCTACAGTGAGCAGTTCTTC. Residues: CSFLASSYSEQFF.

Turning to this clonotype: With a much larger clone just one base away, this may be a read error. The rearrangement uses TRBV12-3 or TRBV12-4 and TRBJ2-3, with 7 bases lining up with TRBD1. Trimming cost V 5 bases and J 11 bases; bases outside gene matches: 13. The CDR3 length is 14 residues. This CDR3 reads CASSTLGGSNMQYF. The CDR3 DNA reads TGTGCCAGCAGTACCCTAGGGGGCTCGAATATGCAGTATTTT.

V and J are TRBV5-1 and TRBJ2-1, with a possible D match to TRBD2 (6 bases). V was clipped by 4 bases and J by 3 bases, with 17 bases between them. Per the germline V gene, CDR1 is SGHRS and CDR2 is YFSETQ. The CDR3 sequence is 16 residues long. In DNA form, the CDR3 reads TGCGCCAGCAGCATAGTTGGGCTAGCGATCTACAATGAGCAGTTCTTC. Protein: CASSIVGLAIYNEQFF.

This clonotype came up a few times. The V gene is TRBV11-2, the J gene TRBJ2-5; no clear D. CDR3 length: 14 amino acids. V was cut by 4 bases and J by 1 base, with 10 bases left in between. CDR1 and CDR2 from the germline V gene are SGHAT and FQNNGV. CDR3 protein: CASSSGYVQETQYF. The CDR3 nucleotides read TGTGCCAGCAGCTCAGGTTACGTCCAAGAGACCCAGTACTTC. The entire variable domain, with the rest obtained from reference TRBV11-2 and TRBJ2-5, is as follows: EAGVAQSPRYKIIEKRQSVAFWCNPISGHATLYWYQQILGQGPKLLIQFQNNGVVDDSQLPKDRFSAERLKGVDSTLKIQPAKLEDSAVYLCASSSGYVQETQYFGPGTRLLVL.

This clonotype was observed a few times. The rearrangement uses TRBV30 and TRBJ2-2; 12 bases agree with TRBD1. Trimming at V came to 0 bases and at J to 4 bases, leaving 6 bases not matched to a gene. The germline V gene has CDR1 GTSNPN and CDR2 SVGIG (reference sequence). The CDR3 covers 17 residues. The CDR3 loop is CAWSVGTGGAITGELFF. CDR3 nucleotides: TGTGCCTGGAGTGTAGGGACAGGGGGCGCGATCACCGGGGAGCTGTTTTTT.

In DNA, the CDR3 is TGTGCCAGCAGTTACATGGGGAAGACCGAGCAGTACTTC. Protein sequence: CASSYMGKTEQYF. This chain links TRBV6-5 with TRBJ2-7; D not certain. CDR3 length equals 13 residues. Germline values: CDR1 MNHEY, CDR2 SVGAGI. Trimming shortened V by 2 bases and J by 6 bases, and 11 bases separated the two germline ends.

In the case of this clonotype: Its ends do not fully match the called genes, so a read error is possible. The chain combines TRBV6-5 with TRBJ2-4; D gene unclear. Germline lookup yields CDR1 MNHEY and CDR2 SVGAGI. The CDR3 sequence is 15 residues long. CDR3 nucleotide sequence: TGTGCCAGCAATTACTACCCTCCTCCTGGGGACATTCAGTACTTC. This encodes CASNYYPPPGDIQYF.

The DNA of the CDR3 is TGTGCCAGCAGCATAGAAGAGGGAACAGCTTTCTTT. Amino acid sequence: CASSIEEGTAFF. The chain couples TRBV12-3 or TRBV12-4 to TRBJ1-1; D not certain. The CDR3 is made up of 12 amino acids. Trimming cost V 6 bases and J 10 bases, with 15 bases left between them.

The chain links TRBV11-2 to TRBJ2-3, with 7 bases that match TRBD2. This CDR3 region has 17 residues. The V and J ends lost 1 base and 2 bases, in that order; junction bases with no gene match: 9. From germline, CDR1 is SGHAT and CDR2 FQNNGV. The CDR3 coding sequence is TGTGCCAGCAGCTTAGTTGGTAGTGGGAGGGCCACAGATACGCAGTATTTT. Encoded protein: CASSLVGSGRATDTQYF.

This clonotype was seen at least ten times. Here the CDR3 reads CASSPEAGAVTEQFF. In nucleotides, the CDR3 is TGTGCCAGCAGCCCCGAAGCGGGGGCCGTTACTGAGCAGTTCTTC. The gene calls are TRBV4-2 and TRBJ2-1; 8 bases are shared with TRBD2. V lost 4 bases, J lost 9 bases, and 11 bases stayed unmatched. This CDR3 spans 15 amino acids. Germline CDR1 LGHNA, CDR2 YNFKEQ.

Concerning this clonotype itself: A much bigger clone sits one base away, suggesting this may be a read error. It is likely a read error, because the conserved phenylalanine at the end of the CDR3 is missing. This sequence joins TRBV5-6 and TRBJ1-1; no definite D call. The germline V and J ends were trimmed by 3 bases and 2 bases, with 11 bases remaining between them. CDR1 SGHDT and CDR2 YYEEEE come from the germline V gene. The CDR3 contains 14 residues. In DNA, the CDR3 is TGTGCCAGCAGCTCGACTAGAAGAAACACTGAAGCTTTCTAT. Translation gives CASSSTRRNTEAFY.

With regard to this clonotype: It may be a read error: a sequence one base away is much more abundant. The chain uses TRBV29-1 and TRBJ2-1; D call uncertain. Germline V lookup: CDR1 SQVTM, CDR2 ANQGSEA. CDR3 length equals 10 residues. The CDR3 nucleotides read TGCAGCGTTGATTCCAATGAGCACTTCTTC. Amino acid sequence: CSVDSNEHFF.

In regard to this clonotype: This clone may be a read error of a much larger clone one base away. The V and J genes are TRBV10-3 and TRBJ2-1; 9 bases agree with TRBD2. Germline CDR1 is ENHRY and CDR2 is SYGVKD. The CDR3 extends over 15 amino acids. The CDR3 region has the DNA TGTGCCATCAGTCCGGGGCTAGCGGGGTACAAAGAGCAGTTCTTC. The encoded protein is CAISPGLAGYKEQFF.

Turning to this clonotype: A much larger clone lies one base from this, so it may be a read error. In DNA, the CDR3 is TGCAGCGTTATTATGGCGGGAGGGCCGTCCAATGAGCAGTTCTTC. Amino acid sequence: CSVIMAGGPSNEQFF. The chain combines TRBV29-1 with TRBJ2-1; 9 bases match TRBD2. With V trimmed by 5 bases and J by 6 bases, 11 bases remained unmatched. The germline CDR1 and CDR2 sequences are SQVTM and ANQGSEA. This CDR3 has 15 amino acids.

About this clonotype: A much more abundant neighbour one base away suggests this may be a read error. The chain has TRBV7-8 and TRBJ2-5; the match to TRBD2 covers 7 bases. The CDR3 sequence is 15 residues long. Germline assignment: CDR1 SGHVS and CDR2 FQNEAQ. The CDR3 DNA follows: TGTGCCAGCAGCTGGCGGGAGCCCCCCCAAGAGACCCAGTGCTTC. It translates to CASSWREPPQETQCF.

As for this clonotype: A much larger clonotype is one base distant, so this may be a read error. The CDR3 nucleotides are TGTGCCAGCAGTAGCCGATCCAGGGGAGATACGCAGTATTTT. As protein: CASSSRSRGDTQYF. The chain uses TRBV6-1 and TRBJ2-3, with a tentative D call TRBD1 (6 bases). CDR1 MNHNS and CDR2 SASEGT come from the germline V gene. The CDR3 has 14 amino acids. Trimming left V 5 bases short and J 5 bases short, with 14 bases between.

This clonotype was detected a few times. Written as DNA, the CDR3 is TGTGCCAGCGGCCTTGTAGGGCTGGGCACAGATACGCAGTATTTT. Protein sequence: CASGLVGLGTDTQYF. The chain recombines TRBV7-9 with TRBJ2-3; D unresolved. This CDR3 has 15 amino acids. Trimming shortened V by 8 bases and J by 1 base, and 16 bases separated the two germline ends. The germline CDR1 and CDR2 sequences are SEHNR and FQNEAQ (reference sequence).

The CDR3 protein is CASSYSMSNQPQHF. The CDR3 DNA follows: TGTGCCAGCAGTTACTCGATGAGCAATCAGCCCCAGCATTTT. V gene TRBV6-2 or TRBV6-3 combines with J gene TRBJ1-5, with no clear D. The CDR3 is 14 residues long. Germline V gene sequence: CDR1 MNHEY, CDR2 SVGEGT. Trimming took off 0 bases at V and 1 base at J, with 4 bases between the two ends.

Note on this clonotype: One base away lies a much larger clone, so this may be a sequencing read error. The chain joins TRBV12-3 or TRBV12-4 to TRBJ2-1; D remains unclear. This CDR3 has 13 amino acids. V shed 2 bases and J shed 6 bases, with 8 bases lying between them. The CDR3 coding sequence is TGTGCCAGCAGTTTATTTAGGAGCAATGAGCAGTTCTTC. This sequence encodes CASSLFRSNEQFF.

Notes on this clonotype: At one end, the junction sequence differs from germline, possibly due to a read error. This chain connects TRBV29-1 to TRBJ1-1; D unclear. CDR1 and CDR2 from the germline V gene are SQVTM and ANQGSEA. The CDR3 loop spans 12 amino acids. In DNA, the CDR3 is TGCAGCGCCGGTAAAATGAACACTGAAGCTTCCTTT. Its protein is CSAGKMNTEASF.

This clonotype was picked up one time. A clone one base away is much larger, so this may be a read error. The V gene is TRBV6-5, the J gene TRBJ2-3, with TRBD2 matching over 13 bases. The CDR3 is 14 amino acids. V lost 5 bases and J lost 14; bases outside the gene matches: 10. Germline assignment: CDR1 MNHEY and CDR2 SVGAGI. The CDR3 sequence: CASSPQELAGGTYF. CDR3 DNA sequence: TGTGCCAGCAGTCCCCAGGAACTAGCGGGAGGGACGTATTTT.

The chain carries TRBV24-1 and TRBJ2-3; 10 bases agree with TRBD2. V was clipped by 5 bases and J by 2 bases; unmatched bases: 9. CDR1 and CDR2 from the germline V gene are KGHDR and SFDVKD. The CDR3 totals 17 residues. Written as DNA, the CDR3 is TGTGCCACCAGTGCCGCGACCGGGACTAGCGTCACAGATACGCAGTATTTT. It specifies CATSAATGTSVTDTQYF.

The rearrangement joins TRBV6-5 to TRBJ2-2, with D possibly being TRBD1 (6 bases). This CDR3 has 18 amino acids. V gave up 2 bases and J gave up 2 bases, with 18 bases separating them. The germline gives CDR1 MNHEY, CDR2 SVGAGI. The CDR3 DNA is TGTGCCAGCAGTTACGAATCGACAGGCCAGACAAACACCGGGGAGCTGTTTTTT. Its protein is CASSYESTGQTNTGELFF.